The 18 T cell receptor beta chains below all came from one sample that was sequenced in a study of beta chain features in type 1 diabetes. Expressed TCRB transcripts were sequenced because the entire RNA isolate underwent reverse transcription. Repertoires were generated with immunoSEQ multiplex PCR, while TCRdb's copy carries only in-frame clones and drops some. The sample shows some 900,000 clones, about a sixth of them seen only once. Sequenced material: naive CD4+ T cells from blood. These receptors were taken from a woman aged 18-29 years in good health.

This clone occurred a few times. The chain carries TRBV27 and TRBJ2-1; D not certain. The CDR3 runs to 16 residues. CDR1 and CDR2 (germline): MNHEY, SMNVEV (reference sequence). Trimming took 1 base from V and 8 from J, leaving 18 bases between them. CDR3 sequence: CASSLYSRAQSHEQFF. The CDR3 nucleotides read TGTGCCAGCAGTTTATATAGTCGGGCCCAGAGCCATGAGCAGTTCTTC.

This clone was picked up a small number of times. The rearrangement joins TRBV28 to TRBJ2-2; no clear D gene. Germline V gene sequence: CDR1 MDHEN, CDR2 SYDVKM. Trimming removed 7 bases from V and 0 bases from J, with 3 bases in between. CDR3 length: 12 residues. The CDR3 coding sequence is TGTGCCAGCACAGCGAACACCGGGGAGCTGTTTTTT. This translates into CASTANTGELFF. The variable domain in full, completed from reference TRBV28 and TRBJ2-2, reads DVKVTQSSRYLVKRTGEKVFLECVQDMDHENMFWYRQDPGLGLRLIYFSYDVKMKEKGDIPEGYSVSREKKERFSLILESASTNQTSMYLCASTANTGELFFGEGSRLTVL.

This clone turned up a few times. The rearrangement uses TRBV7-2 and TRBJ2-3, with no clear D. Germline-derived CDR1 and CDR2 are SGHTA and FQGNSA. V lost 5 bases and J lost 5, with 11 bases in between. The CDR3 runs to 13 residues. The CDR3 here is CASSPRSKDTQYF. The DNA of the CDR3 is TGTGCCAGCAGCCCCCGTAGTAAAGATACGCAGTATTTT.

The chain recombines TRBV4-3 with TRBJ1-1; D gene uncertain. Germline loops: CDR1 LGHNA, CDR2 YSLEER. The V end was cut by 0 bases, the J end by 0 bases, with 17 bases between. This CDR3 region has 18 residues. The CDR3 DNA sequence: TGCGCCAGCAGCCAAGACTTTTTGGGTGGACTGATGAACACTGAAGCTTTCTTT. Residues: CASSQDFLGGLMNTEAFF.

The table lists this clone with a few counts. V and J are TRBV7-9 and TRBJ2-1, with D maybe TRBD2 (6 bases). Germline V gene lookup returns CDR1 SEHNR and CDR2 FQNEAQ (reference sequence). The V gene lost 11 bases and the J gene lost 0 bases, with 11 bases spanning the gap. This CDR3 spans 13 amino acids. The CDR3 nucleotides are TGTGCCTGCGACGGGAGCTCCTACAATGAGCAGTTCTTC. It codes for CACDGSSYNEQFF.

The CDR3 DNA follows: TGTGCCAGCACCCAACTCGAACAGGGACTATATACGCAGTATTTT. Amino acids: CASTQLEQGLYTQYF. V usage is TRBV28 and J usage is TRBJ2-3; a possible D gene is TRBD2 (7 bases). The CDR3 has 15 residues. CDR1 is MDHEN and CDR2 is SYDVKM in the germline V gene. Trimming cost V 7 bases and J 7 bases, with 21 bases left between them.

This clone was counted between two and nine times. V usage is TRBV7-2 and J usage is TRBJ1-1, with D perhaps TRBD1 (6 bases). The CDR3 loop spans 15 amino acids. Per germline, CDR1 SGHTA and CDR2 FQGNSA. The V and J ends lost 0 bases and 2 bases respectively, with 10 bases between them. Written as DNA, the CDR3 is TGTGCCAGCAGCTTAGCCGGGACATACAACACTGAAGCTTTCTTT. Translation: CASSLAGTYNTEAFF.

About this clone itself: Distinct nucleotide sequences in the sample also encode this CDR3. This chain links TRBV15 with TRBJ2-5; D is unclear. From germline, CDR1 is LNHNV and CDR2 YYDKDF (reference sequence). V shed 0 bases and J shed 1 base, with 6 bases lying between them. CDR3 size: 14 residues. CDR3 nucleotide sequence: TGTGCCACCAGCAGAGATCGCGCCCAAGAGACCCAGTACTTC. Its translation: CATSRDRAQETQYF. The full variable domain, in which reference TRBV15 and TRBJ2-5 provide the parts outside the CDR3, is DAMVIQNPRYQVTQFGKPVTLSCSQTLNHNVMYWYQQKSSQAPKLLFHYYDKDFNNEADTPDNFQSRRPNTSFCFLDIRSPGLGDTAMYLCATSRDRAQETQYFGPGTRLLVL.

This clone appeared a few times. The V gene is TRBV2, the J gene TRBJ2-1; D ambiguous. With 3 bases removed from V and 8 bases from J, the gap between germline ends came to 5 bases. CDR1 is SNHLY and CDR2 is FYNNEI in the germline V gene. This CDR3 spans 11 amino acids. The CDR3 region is CASSEYDEQFF. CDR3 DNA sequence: TGTGCCAGCAGTGAGTACGATGAGCAGTTCTTC.

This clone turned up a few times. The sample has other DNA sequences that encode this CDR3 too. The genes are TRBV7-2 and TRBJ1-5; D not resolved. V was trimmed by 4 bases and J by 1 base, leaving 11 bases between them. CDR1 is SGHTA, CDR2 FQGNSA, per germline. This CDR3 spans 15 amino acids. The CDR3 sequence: CASSSSGRSNQPQHF. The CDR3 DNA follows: TGTGCCAGCAGCTCGAGCGGTCGGAGCAATCAGCCCCAGCATTTT.

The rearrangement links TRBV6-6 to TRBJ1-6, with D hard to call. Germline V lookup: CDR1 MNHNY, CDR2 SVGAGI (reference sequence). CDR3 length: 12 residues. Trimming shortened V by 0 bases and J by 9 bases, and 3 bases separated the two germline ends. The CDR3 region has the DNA TGTGCCAGCAGTTACTCGGTTTCACCCCTCCACTTT. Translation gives CASSYSVSPLHF.

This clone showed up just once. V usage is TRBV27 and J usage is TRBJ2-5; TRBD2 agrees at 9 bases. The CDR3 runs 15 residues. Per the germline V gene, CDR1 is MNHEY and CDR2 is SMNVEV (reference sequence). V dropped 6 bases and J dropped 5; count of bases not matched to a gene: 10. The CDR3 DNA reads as TGTGCCAGCAGGAAAACCGGGACTAGCTTCGAGACCCAGTACTTC. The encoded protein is CASRKTGTSFETQYF.

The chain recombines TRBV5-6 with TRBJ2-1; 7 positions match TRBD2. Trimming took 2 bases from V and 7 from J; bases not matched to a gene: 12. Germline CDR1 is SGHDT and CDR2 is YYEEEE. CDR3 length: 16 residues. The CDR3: CASSFGGLGLWNEQFF. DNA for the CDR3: TGTGCCAGCAGCTTTGGCGGACTAGGCCTTTGGAATGAGCAGTTCTTC.

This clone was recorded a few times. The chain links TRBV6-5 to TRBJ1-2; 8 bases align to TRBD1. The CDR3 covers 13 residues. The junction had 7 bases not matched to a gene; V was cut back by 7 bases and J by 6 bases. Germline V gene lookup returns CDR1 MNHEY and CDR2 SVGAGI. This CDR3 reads CASMGARGHGYTF. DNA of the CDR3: TGTGCCAGCATGGGGGCCAGGGGGCATGGCTACACCTTC.

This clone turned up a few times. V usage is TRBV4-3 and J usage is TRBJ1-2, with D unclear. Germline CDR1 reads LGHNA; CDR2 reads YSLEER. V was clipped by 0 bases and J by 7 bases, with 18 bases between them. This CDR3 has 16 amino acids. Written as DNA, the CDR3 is TGCGCCAGCAGCCAAGATTGGCGCCGCTTAGATGGTGGCTACACCTTC. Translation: CASSQDWRRLDGGYTF.

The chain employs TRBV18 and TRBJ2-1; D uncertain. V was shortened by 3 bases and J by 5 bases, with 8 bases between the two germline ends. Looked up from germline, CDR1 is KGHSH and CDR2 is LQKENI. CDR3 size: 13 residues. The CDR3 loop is CASSPFRDNEQFF. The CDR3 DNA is TGTGCCAGCTCACCGTTCAGAGACAATGAGCAGTTCTTC.

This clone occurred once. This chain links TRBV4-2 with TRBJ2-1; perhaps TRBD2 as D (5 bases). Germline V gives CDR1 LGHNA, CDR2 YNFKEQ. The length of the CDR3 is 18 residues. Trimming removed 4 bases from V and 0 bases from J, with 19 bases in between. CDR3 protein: CASSRLGSERISYNEQFF. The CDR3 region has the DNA TGTGCCAGCAGCCGCTTAGGTAGCGAGCGCATCTCCTACAATGAGCAGTTCTTC.

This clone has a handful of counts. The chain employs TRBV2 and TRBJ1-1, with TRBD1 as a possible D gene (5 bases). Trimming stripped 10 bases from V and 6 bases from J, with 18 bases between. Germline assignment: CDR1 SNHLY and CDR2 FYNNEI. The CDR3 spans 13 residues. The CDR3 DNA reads TGTGCCACCACGGTTGAGGGGCGCGCTGAAGCTTTCTTT. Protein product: CATTVEGRAEAFF. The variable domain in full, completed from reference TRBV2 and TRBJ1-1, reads EPEVTQTPSHQVTQMGQEVILRCVPISNHLYFYWYRQILGQKVEFLVSFYNNEISEKSEIFDDQFSVERPDGSNFTLKIRSTKLEDSAMYFCATTVEGRAEAFFGQGTRLTVV.